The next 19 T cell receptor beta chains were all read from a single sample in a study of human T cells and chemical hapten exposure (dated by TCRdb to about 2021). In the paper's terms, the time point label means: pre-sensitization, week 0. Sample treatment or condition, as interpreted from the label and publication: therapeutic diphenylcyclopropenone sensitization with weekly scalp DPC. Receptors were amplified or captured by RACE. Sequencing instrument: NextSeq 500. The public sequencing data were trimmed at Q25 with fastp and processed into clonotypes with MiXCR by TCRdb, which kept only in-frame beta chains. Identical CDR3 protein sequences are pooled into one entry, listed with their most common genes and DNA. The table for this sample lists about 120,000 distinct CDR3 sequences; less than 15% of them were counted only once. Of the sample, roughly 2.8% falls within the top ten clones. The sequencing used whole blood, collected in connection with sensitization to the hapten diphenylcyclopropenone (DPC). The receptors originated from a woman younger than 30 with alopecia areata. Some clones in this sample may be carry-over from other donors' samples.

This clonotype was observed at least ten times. For the CDR3, the DNA is TGCAGCGTGACCGGGACAGGGGTGACTGAAGCTTTCTTT. It yields the protein CSVTGTGVTEAFF. This chain joins TRBV29-1 and TRBJ1-1; 10 bases fit TRBD1. The germline CDR1 and CDR2 sequences are SQVTM and ANQGSEA. This CDR3 has 13 residues. The V and J ends lost 6 bases and 5 bases, in that order; junction bases with no gene match: 6.

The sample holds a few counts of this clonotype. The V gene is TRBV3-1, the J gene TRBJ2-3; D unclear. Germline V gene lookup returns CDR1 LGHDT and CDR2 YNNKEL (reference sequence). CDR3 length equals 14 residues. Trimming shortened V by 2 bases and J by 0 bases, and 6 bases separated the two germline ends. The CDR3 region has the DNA TGTGCCAGCAGCCAACTTACTAGCACAGATACGCAGTATTTT. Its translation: CASSQLTSTDTQYF.

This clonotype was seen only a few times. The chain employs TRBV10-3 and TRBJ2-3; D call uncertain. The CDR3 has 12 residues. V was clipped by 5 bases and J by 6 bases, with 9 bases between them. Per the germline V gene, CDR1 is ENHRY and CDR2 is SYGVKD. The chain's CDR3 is CAISYSRDTQYF. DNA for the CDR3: TGTGCCATCAGTTACTCTCGGGATACGCAGTATTTT.

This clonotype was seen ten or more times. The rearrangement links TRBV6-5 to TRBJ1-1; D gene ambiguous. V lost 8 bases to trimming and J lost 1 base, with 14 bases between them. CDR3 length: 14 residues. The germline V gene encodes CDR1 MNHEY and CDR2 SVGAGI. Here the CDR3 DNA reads TGTGCCAGCGGGCGTGGGTTGGAGAACACTGAAGCTTTCTTT. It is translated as CASGRGLENTEAFF.

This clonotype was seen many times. CDR3 in amino acids: CASSPLGGDNQPQHF. The CDR3 DNA follows: TGTGCCAGCTCACCACTCGGTGGCGACAATCAGCCCCAGCATTTT. The chain uses TRBV18 and TRBJ1-5; D uncertain. Trimming took 1 base from V and 3 from J, leaving 10 bases between them. This CDR3 comprises 15 residues. CDR1 is KGHSH, CDR2 LQKENI, per germline.

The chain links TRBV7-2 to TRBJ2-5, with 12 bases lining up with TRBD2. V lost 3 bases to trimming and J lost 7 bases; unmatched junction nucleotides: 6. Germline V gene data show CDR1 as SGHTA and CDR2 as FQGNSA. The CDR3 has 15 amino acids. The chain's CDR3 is CASSFRLAGEGTQYF. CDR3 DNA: TGTGCCAGCAGCTTCAGACTAGCGGGGGAGGGGACCCAGTACTTC.

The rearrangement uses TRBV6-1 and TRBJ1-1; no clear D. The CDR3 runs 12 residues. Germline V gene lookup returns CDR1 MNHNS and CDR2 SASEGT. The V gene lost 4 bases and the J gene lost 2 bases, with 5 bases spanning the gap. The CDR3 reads CASSVYNTEAFF. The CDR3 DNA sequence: TGTGCCAGCAGTGTCTATAACACTGAAGCTTTCTTT.

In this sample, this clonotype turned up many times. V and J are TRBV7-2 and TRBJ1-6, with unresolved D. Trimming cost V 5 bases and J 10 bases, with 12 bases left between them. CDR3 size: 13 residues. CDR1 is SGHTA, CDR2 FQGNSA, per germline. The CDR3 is CASSPRGSSPLHF. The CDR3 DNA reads TGTGCCAGCAGCCCCCGAGGTAGCTCACCCCTCCACTTT.

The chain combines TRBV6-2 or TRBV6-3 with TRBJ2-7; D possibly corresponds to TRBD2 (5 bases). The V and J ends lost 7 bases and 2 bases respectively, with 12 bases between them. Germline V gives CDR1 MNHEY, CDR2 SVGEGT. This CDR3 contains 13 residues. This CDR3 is CASIGPGAYEQYF. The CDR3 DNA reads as TGTGCCAGCATCGGTCCCGGGGCCTACGAGCAGTACTTC.

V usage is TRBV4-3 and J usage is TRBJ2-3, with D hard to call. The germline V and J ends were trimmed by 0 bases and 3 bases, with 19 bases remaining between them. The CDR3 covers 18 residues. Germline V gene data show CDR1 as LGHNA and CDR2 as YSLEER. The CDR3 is CASSQDPHGPAGTDTQYF. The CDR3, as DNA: TGCGCCAGCAGCCAAGATCCCCATGGTCCGGCCGGGACAGATACGCAGTATTTT.

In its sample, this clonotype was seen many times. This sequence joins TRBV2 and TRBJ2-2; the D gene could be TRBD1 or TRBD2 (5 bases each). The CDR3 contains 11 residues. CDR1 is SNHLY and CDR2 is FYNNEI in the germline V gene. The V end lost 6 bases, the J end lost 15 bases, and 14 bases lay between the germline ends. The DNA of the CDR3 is TGTGCCAGCAGCGAGGGGCAGGCATTGTTTTTT. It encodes CASSEGQALFF.

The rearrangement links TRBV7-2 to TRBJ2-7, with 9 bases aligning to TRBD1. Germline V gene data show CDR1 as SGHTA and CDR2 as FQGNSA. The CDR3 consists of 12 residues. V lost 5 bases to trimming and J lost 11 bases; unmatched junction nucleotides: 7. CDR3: CASSTNRGLKYF. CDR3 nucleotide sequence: TGTGCCAGCAGCACAAACAGGGGGCTGAAGTACTTC.

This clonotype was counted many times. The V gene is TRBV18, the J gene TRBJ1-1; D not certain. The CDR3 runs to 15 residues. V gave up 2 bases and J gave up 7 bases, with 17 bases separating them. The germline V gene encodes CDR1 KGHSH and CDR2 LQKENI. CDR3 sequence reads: CASSPSLRAVSEAFF. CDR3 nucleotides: TGTGCCAGCTCACCATCCCTTCGGGCAGTTAGTGAAGCTTTCTTT.

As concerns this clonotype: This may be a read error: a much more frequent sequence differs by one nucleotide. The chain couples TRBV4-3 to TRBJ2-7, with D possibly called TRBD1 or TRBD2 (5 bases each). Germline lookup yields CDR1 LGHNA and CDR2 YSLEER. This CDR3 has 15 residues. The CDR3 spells CASSPRQGTSYEQNF. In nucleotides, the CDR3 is TGCGCCAGCAGCCCAAGACAAGGGACCTCCTACGAGCAGAACTTC.

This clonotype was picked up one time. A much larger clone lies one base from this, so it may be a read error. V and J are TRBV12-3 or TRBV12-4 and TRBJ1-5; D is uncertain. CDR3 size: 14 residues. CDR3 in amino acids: CASSFRGVVQRQHF. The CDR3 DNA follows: TGTGCCAGCAGTTTCCGCGGGGTTGTTCAGCGCCAGCATTTT.

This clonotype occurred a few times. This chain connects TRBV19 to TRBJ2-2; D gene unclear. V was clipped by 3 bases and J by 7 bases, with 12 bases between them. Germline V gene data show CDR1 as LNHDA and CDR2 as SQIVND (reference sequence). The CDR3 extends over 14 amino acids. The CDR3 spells CASSMVGLSGELFF. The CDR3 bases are TGTGCCAGTAGTATGGTAGGGTTGAGCGGGGAGCTGTTTTTT.

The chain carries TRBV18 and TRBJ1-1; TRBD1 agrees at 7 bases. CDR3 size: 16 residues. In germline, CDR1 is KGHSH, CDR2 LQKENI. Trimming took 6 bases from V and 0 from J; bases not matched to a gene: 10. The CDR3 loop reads CASSRQGVGMNTEAFF. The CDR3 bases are TGTGCCAGCTCGCGACAGGGAGTTGGAATGAACACTGAAGCTTTCTTT.

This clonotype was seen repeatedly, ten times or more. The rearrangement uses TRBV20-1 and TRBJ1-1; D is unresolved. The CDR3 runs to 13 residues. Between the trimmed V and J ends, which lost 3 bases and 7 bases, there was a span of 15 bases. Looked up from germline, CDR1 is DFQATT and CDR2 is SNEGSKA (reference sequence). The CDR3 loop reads CSASVRPGGEAFF. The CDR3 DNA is TGCAGTGCTAGTGTAAGGCCCGGAGGTGAAGCTTTCTTT.

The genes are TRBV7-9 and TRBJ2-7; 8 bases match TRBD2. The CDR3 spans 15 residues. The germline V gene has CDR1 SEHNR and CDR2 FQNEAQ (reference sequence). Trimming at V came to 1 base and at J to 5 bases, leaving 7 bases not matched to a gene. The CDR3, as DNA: TGTGCCAGCAGCTTAGGACTAGCGCGGGGCGACGAGCAGTACTTC. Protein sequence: CASSLGLARGDEQYF.